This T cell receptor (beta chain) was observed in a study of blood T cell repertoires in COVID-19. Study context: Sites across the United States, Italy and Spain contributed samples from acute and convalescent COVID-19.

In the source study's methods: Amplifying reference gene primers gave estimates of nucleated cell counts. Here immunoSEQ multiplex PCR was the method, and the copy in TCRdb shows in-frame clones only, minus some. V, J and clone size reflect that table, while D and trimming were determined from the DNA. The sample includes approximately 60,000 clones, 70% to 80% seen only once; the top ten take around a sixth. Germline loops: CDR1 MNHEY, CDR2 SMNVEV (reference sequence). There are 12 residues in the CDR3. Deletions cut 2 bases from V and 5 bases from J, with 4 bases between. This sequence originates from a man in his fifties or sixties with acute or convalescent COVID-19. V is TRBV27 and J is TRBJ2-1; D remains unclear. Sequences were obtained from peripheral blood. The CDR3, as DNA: TGTGCCAGCAGTTTACTAAACAATGAGCAGTTCTTC. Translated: CASSLLNNEQFF.